What follows are 11 T cell receptor beta chains derived from one specimen sequenced in a study of STAT5B mutations in CD4+ large granular lymphocyte leukemia. Assay used: immunoSEQ multiplex PCR; TCRdb lists only in-frame clones, some missing. The sample includes roughly 46,000 clones, about 80% of them seen just once. Material: CD4+ T cells from blood buffy coats. All receptors come from a human donor in good health.

The CDR3: CASSLGDSFNYGYTF. The CDR3 region has the DNA TGTGCCAGCAGCTTGGGCGACAGCTTTAACTATGGCTACACCTTC. The chain recombines TRBV5-4 with TRBJ1-2; TRBD1 is a possible D gene (5 bases). The length of the CDR3 is 15 residues. V was cut by 0 bases and J by 1 base, with 10 bases left in between. Germline V CDR1 and CDR2: SGHNT, YYREEE (reference sequence).

The chain uses TRBV2 and TRBJ2-1, with TRBD1 matching 8 bases. CDR3 size: 13 residues. The V and J ends lost 7 bases and 4 bases, in that order; junction bases with no gene match: 3. From germline, CDR1 is SNHLY and CDR2 FYNNEI. CDR3 region: CASNGQGYNEQFF. As DNA, the CDR3 is TGTGCCAGCAATGGACAGGGTTACAATGAGCAGTTCTTC.

The chain joins TRBV10-3 to TRBJ1-1; 10 bases agree with TRBD1. The CDR3 is made up of 16 amino acids. CDR1 and CDR2 (germline): ENHRY, SYGVKD. Unmatched junction bases numbered 15, after V lost 10 bases and J lost 4 bases. For the CDR3, the DNA is TGTGCCACATCCTTTCTTACCGGGACAGGGGTCACTGAAGCTTTCTTT. It is translated as CATSFLTGTGVTEAFF.

The rearrangement joins TRBV7-3 to TRBJ2-5, with TRBD2 identical over 7 bases. Germline V gene lookup returns CDR1 SGHTA and CDR2 FQGTGA. The ends lost 5 bases at V and 3 bases at J; junction bases unmatched: 6. CDR3 size: 14 residues. CDR3 nucleotides: TGTGCCAGCAGCCCCGCCGGGACTAAAGAGACCCAGTACTTC. It specifies CASSPAGTKETQYF.

The V call is TRBV7-3, the J call TRBJ2-2; TRBD2 is a possible D gene (6 bases). Per germline, CDR1 SGHTA and CDR2 FQGTGA. The V gene lost 0 bases and the J gene lost 6 bases, with 11 bases spanning the gap. The CDR3 extends over 15 amino acids. For the CDR3, the DNA is TGTGCCAGCAGCTTAACGCCGGGGACTCCCGGGGAGCTGTTTTTT. Protein product: CASSLTPGTPGELFF.

The rearrangement links TRBV7-9 to TRBJ2-2; TRBD1 might be the D (6 bases). Germline-derived CDR1 and CDR2 are SEHNR and FQNEAQ (reference sequence). The CDR3 contains 17 residues. The V end lost 3 bases, the J end lost 1 base, and 15 bases lay between the germline ends. The CDR3: CASSLFSGTLNTGELFF. The CDR3 nucleotides read TGTGCCAGCAGCTTGTTTTCCGGGACATTGAACACCGGGGAGCTGTTTTTT.

The rearrangement uses TRBV11-2 and TRBJ1-5, with D perhaps matching TRBD1 (5 bases). CDR1 is SGHAT and CDR2 is FQNNGV in the germline V gene. This CDR3 comprises 15 residues. Trimming removed 0 bases from V and 6 bases from J, with 12 bases in between. CDR3 DNA: TGTGCCAGCAGCTTAGATGGAATTAGGGGTCAGCCCCAGCATTTT. It yields the protein CASSLDGIRGQPQHF.

The V gene is TRBV5-1, the J gene TRBJ1-1, with 7 bases fitting TRBD1. Losses at the gene ends were 3 bases for V and 3 bases for J; bases not matched to a gene: 5. The CDR3 has 14 residues. The V gene's germline CDR1 is SGHRS and CDR2 YFSETQ. CDR3 in DNA: TGCGCCAGCAGCTCAAATACAGGGGACACTGAAGCTTTCTTT. This translates into CASSSNTGDTEAFF.

In its sample, this clone was seen once. The chain is built from TRBV18 and TRBJ2-7; maybe TRBD1 (6 bases). Trimming removed 6 bases at V and 3 bases at J, with 18 bases between. Germline CDR1 KGHSH, CDR2 LQKENI. CDR3 length: 15 amino acids. The CDR3 spells CASSPSGTLHYEQYF. CDR3 DNA: TGTGCCAGCTCCCCCTCCGGGACACTTCACTACGAGCAGTACTTC.

The rearrangement links TRBV7-8 to TRBJ1-5, with a possible D match to TRBD1 (6 bases). The germline V gene has CDR1 SGHVS and CDR2 FQNEAQ. The CDR3 has 14 amino acids. The germline V and J ends were trimmed by 4 bases and 7 bases, with 14 bases remaining between them. CDR3 in amino acids: CASSSGGAGQPQHF. CDR3 DNA sequence: TGTGCCAGCAGCTCGGGGGGCGCGGGGCAGCCCCAGCATTTT.

The V call is TRBV7-6, the J call TRBJ1-4; maybe TRBD1 (5 bases). Trimming took off 5 bases at V and 1 base at J, with 17 bases between the two ends. The CDR3 runs to 17 residues. From germline, CDR1 is SGHVS and CDR2 FNYEAQ. The CDR3 bases are TGTGCCAGCAGCCCTAGTGAGAAGGGGATAACTAATGAAAAACTGTTTTTT. Its protein is CASSPSEKGITNEKLFF.